Sequencing of this T cell receptor beta chain was carried out in a study of cytomegalovirus exposure and HLA in healthy donors. A multiplex PCR was run with 60 Vbeta primers and 13 Jbeta primers. Measured with immunoSEQ multiplex PCR; TCRdb has only the in-frame clones, and not every one. The sample has about 150,000 clones, about 64% seen once. The CDR3 length is 15 residues. The V and J ends lost 2 bases and 3 bases respectively, with 11 bases between them. Germline lookup yields CDR1 SGHTA and CDR2 FQGNSA. Input material: PBMCs. The chain carries TRBV7-2 and TRBJ2-1; D is possibly TRBD1 (6 bases). This clonotype originated in a woman aged 25 to 45 in good health and CMV-seropositive. The CDR3 DNA reads TGTGCCAGCAGCTTATTCAGGGGCGTCTACAATGAGCAGTTCTTC. This codes for CASSLFRGVYNEQFF.